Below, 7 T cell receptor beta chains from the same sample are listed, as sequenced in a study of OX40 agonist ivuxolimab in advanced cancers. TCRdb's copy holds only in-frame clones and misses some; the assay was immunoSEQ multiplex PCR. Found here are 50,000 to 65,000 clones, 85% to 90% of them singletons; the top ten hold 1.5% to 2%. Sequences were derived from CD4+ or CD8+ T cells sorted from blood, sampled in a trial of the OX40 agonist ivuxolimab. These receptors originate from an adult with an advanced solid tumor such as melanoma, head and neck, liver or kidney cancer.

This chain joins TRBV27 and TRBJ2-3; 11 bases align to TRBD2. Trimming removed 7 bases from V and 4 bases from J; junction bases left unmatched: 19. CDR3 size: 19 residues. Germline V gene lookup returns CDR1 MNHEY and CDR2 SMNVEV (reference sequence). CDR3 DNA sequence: TGTGCCAGCAAAAAAAAGGGGACCTTTAGCGGGAGGGAGGCAGATACGCAGTATTTT. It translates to CASKKKGTFSGREADTQYF.

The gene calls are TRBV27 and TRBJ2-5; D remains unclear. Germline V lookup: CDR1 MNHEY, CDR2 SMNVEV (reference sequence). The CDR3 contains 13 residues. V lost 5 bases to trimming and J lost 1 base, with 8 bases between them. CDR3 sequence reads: CASSRVTQETQYF. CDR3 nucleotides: TGTGCCAGCAGTCGGGTTACCCAAGAGACCCAGTACTTC.

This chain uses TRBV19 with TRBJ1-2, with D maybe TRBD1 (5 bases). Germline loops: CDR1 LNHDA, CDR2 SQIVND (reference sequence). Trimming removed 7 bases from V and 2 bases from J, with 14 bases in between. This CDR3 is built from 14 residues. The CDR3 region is CASNQDTLNYGYTF. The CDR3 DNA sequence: TGTGCCAGTAACCAGGACACGCTAAACTATGGCTACACCTTC.

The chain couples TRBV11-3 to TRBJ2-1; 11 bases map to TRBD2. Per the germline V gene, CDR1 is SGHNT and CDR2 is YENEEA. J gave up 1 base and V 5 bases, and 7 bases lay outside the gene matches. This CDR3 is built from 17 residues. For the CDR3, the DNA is TGTGCCAGCAGCATGACTAGCGGGATGGGTTCCTACAATGAGCAGTTCTTC. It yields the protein CASSMTSGMGSYNEQFF.

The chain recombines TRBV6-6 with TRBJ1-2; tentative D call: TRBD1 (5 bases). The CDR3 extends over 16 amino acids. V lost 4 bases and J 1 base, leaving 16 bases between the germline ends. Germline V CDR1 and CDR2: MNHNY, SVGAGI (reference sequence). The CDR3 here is CASSSTSGRDNYGYTF. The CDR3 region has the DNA TGTGCCAGCAGTTCAACATCTGGCAGGGATAACTATGGCTACACCTTC.

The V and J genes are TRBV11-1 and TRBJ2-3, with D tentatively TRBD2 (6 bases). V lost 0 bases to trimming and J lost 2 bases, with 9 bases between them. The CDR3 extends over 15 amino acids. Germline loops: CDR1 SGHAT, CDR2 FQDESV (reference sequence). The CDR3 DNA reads TGTGCCAGCAGCTTAGCATTAGCGGCCACAGATACGCAGTATTTT. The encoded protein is CASSLALAATDTQYF.

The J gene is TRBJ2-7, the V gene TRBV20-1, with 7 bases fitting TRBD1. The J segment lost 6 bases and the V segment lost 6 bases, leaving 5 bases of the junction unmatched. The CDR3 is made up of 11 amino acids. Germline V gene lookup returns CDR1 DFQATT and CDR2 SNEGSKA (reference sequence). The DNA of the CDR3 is TGCAGTGCCGGGACAGTCGTCGAGCAGTACTTC. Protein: CSAGTVVEQYF.